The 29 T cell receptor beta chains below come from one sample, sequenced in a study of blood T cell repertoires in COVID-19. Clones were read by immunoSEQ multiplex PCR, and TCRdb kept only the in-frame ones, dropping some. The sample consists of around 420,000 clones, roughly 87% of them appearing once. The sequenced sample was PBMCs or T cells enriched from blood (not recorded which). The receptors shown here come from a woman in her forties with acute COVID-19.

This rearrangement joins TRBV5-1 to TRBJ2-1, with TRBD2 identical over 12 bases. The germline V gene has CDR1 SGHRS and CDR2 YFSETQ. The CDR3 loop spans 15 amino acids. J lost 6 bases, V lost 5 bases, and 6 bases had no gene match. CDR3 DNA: TGCGCCAGCAGAACCGGGACTAGCGGGTTCAATGAGCAGTTCTTC. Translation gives CASRTGTSGFNEQFF.

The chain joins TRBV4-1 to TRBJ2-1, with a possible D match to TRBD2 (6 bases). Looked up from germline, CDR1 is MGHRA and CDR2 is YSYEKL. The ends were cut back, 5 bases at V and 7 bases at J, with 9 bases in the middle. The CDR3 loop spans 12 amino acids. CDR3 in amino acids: CASSEAGNEQFF. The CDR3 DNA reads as TGCGCCAGCAGCGAGGCGGGGAATGAGCAGTTCTTC.

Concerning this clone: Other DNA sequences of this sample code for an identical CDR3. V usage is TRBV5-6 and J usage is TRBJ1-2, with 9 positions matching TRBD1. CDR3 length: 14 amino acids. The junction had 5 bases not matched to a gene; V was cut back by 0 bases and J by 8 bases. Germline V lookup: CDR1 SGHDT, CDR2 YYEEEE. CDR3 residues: CASSLDRGRRGYTF. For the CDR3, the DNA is TGTGCCAGCAGCTTGGACAGGGGGCGCAGGGGCTACACCTTC. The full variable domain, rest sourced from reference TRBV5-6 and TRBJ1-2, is DAGVTQSPTHLIKTRGQQVTLRCSPKSGHDTVSWYQQALGQGPQFIFQYYEEEERQRGNFPDRFSGHQFPNYSSELNVNALLLGDSALYLCASSLDRGRRGYTFGSGTRLTVV.

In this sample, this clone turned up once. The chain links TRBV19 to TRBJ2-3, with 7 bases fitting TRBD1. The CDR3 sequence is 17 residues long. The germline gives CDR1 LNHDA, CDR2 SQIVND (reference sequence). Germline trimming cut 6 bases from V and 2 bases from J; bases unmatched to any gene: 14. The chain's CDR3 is CASSQAPGRGFTDTQYF. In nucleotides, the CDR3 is TGTGCCAGTAGCCAAGCTCCTGGCAGGGGGTTCACAGATACGCAGTATTTT.

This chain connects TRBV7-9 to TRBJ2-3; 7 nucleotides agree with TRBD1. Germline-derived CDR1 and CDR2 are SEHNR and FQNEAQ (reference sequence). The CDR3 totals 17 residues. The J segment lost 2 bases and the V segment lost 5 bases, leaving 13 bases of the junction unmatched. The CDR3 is CASSGGQARPPTDTQYF. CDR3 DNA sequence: TGTGCCAGCAGCGGCGGACAGGCTCGACCGCCCACAGATACGCAGTATTTT.

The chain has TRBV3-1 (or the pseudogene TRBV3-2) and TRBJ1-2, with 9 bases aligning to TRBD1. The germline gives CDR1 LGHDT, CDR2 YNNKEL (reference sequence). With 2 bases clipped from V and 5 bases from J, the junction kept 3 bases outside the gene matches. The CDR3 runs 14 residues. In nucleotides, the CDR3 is TGTGCCAGCAGCCAACAACAGGGGGCGTATGGCTACACCTTC. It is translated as CASSQQQGAYGYTF.

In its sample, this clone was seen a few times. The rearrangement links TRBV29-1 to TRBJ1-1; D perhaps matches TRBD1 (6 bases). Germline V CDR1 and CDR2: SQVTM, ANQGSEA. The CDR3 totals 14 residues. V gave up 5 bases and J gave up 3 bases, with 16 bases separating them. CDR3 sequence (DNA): TGCAGCGTTAAACTCCAGGGGATTCACACTGAAGCTTTCTTT. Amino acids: CSVKLQGIHTEAFF. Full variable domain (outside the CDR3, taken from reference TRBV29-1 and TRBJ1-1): SAVISQKPSRDICQRGTSLTIQCQVDSQVTMMFWYRQQPGQSLTLIATANQGSEATYESGFVIDKFPISRPNLTFSTLTVSNMSPEDSSIYLCSVKLQGIHTEAFFGQGTRLTVV.

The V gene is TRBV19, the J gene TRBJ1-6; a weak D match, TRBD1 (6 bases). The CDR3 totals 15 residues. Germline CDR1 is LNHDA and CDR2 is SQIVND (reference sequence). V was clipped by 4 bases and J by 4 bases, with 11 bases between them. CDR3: CASSTGQRYNSPLHF. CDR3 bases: TGTGCCAGTAGTACAGGACAGAGGTATAATTCACCCCTCCACTTT.

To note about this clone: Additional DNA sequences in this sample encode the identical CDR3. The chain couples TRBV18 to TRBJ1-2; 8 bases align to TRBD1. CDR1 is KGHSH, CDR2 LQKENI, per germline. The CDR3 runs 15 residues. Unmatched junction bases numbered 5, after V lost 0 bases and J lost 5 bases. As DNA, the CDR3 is TGTGCCAGCTCACCACCGGGACAGGCACGATATGGCTACACCTTC. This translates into CASSPPGQARYGYTF. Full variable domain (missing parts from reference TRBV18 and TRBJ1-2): NAGVMQNPRHLVRRRGQEARLRCSPMKGHSHVYWYRQLPEEGLKFMVYLQKENIIDESGMPKERFSAEFPKEGPSILRIQQVVRGDSAAYFCASSPPGQARYGYTFGSGTRLTVV.

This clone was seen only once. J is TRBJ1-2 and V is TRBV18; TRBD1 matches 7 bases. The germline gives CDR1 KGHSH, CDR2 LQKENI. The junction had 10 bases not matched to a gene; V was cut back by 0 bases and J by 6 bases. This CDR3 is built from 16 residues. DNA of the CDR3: TGTGCCAGCTCACCACCGTCAAGGGGGCAAATGAATGGCTACACCTTC. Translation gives CASSPPSRGQMNGYTF.

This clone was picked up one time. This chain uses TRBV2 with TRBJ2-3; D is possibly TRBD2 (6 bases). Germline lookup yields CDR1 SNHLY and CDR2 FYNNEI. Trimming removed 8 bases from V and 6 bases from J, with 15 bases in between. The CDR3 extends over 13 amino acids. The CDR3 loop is CASGSRGGDTQYF. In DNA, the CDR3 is TGTGCCAGCGGGTCCCGTGGGGGGGATACGCAGTATTTT.

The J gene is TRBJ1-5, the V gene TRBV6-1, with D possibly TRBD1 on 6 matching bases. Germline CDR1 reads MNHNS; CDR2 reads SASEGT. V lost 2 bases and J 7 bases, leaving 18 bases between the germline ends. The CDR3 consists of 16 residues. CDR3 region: CASSELVAGGSQPQHF. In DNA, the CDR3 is TGTGCCAGCAGTGAATTGGTGGCGGGGGGCAGCCAGCCCCAGCATTTT.

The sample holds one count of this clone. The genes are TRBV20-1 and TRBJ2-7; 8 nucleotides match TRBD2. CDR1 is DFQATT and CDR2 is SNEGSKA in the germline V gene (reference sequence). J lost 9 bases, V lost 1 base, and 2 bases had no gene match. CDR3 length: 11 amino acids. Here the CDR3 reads CSARVAGGQYF. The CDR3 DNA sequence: TGCAGTGCTAGAGTCGCGGGAGGGCAGTACTTC.

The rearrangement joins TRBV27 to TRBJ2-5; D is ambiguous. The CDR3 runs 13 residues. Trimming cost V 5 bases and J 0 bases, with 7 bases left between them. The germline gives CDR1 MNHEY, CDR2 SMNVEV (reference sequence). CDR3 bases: TGTGCCAGCAGTCCGTCGTACCAAGAGACCCAGTACTTC. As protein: CASSPSYQETQYF.

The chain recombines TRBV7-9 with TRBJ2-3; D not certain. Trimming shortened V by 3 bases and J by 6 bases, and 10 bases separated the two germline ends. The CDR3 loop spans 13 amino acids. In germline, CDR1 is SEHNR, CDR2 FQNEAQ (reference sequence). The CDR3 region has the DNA TGTGCCAGCAGCTTCTCTGCGTTTGATACGCAGTATTTT. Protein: CASSFSAFDTQYF. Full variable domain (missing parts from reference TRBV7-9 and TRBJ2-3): DTGVSQNPRHKITKRGQNVTFRCDPISEHNRLYWYRQTLGQGPEFLTYFQNEAQLEKSRLLSDRFSAERPKGSFSTLEIQRTEQGDSAMYLCASSFSAFDTQYFGPGTRLTVL.

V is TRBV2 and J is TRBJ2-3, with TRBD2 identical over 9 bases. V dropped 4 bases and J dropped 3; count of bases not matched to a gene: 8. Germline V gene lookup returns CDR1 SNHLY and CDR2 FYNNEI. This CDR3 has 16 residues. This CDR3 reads CASSVGLAGKTDTQYF. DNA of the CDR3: TGTGCCAGCAGTGTAGGGCTAGCGGGGAAGACAGATACGCAGTATTTT.

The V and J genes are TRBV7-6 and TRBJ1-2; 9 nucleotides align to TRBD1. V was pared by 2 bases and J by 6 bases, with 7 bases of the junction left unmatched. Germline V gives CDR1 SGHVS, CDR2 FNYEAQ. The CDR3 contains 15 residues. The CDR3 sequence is CASSLTTGGGNGYTF. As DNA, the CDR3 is TGTGCCAGCAGCTTAACAACAGGGGGCGGGAATGGCTACACCTTC.

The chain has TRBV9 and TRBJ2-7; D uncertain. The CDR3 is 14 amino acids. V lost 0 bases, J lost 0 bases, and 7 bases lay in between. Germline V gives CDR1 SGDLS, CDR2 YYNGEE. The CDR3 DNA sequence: TGTGCCAGCAGCGTAGGTCGGTTCTCCTACGAGCAGTACTTC. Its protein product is CASSVGRFSYEQYF. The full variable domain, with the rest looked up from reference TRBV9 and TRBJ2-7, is DSGVTQTPKHLITATGQRVTLRCSPRSGDLSVYWYQQSLDQGLQFLIQYYNGEERAKGNILERFSAQQFPDLHSELNLSSLELGDSALYFCASSVGRFSYEQYFGPGTRLTVT.

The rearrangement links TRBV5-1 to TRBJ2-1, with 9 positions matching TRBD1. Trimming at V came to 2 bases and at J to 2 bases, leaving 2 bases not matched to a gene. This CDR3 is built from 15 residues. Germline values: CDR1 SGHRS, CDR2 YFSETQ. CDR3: CASSFGTGTYNEQFF. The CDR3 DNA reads TGCGCCAGCAGCTTCGGGACAGGGACCTACAATGAGCAGTTCTTC.

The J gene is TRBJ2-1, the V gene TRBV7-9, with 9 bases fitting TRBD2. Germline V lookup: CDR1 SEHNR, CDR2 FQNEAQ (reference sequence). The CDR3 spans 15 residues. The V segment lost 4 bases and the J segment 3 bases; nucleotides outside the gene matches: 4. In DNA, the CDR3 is TGTGCCAGCAGCTCCGGGACTAGCATCTACAATGAGCAGTTCTTC. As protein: CASSSGTSIYNEQFF.

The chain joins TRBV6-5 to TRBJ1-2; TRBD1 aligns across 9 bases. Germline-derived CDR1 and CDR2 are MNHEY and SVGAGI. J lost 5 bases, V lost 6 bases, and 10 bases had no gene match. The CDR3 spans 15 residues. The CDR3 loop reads CASRGKDRGDYGYTF. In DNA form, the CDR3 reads TGTGCCAGCAGGGGGAAGGACAGGGGAGATTATGGCTACACCTTC.

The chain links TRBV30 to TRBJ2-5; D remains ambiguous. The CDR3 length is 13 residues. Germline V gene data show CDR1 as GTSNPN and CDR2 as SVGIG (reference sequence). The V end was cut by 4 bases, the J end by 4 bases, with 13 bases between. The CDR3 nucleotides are TGTGCCTGGACAAGATCGCAGCGAGAGACCCAGTACTTC. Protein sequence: CAWTRSQRETQYF.

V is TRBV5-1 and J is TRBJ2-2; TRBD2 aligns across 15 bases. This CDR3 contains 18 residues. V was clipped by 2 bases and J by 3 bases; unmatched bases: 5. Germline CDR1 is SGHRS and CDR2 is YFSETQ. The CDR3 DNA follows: TGCGCCAGCAGCTTAGGACTAGCGGGGGGGCTCGACACCGGGGAGCTGTTTTTT. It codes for CASSLGLAGGLDTGELFF.

CDR3 protein: CASSLVGGGPQHF. CDR3 sequence (DNA): TGTGCCAGCAGCTTGGTAGGGGGCGGGCCCCAGCATTTT. This chain connects TRBV5-6 to TRBJ1-5, with 7 bases fitting TRBD1. The germline V gene encodes CDR1 SGHDT and CDR2 YYEEEE. J lost 9 bases, V lost 0 bases, and 3 bases had no gene match. This CDR3 contains 13 residues. The variable domain in full, completed from reference TRBV5-6 and TRBJ1-5, reads DAGVTQSPTHLIKTRGQQVTLRCSPKSGHDTVSWYQQALGQGPQFIFQYYEEEERQRGNFPDRFSGHQFPNYSSELNVNALLLGDSALYLCASSLVGGGPQHFGDGTRLSIL.

In DNA form, the CDR3 reads TGTGCCAGCAGTTTATCCTGGACAGGGGCCAAAAACATTCAGTACTTC. The encoded protein is CASSLSWTGAKNIQYF. This chain uses TRBV27 with TRBJ2-4, with TRBD1 matching 8 bases. Per the germline V gene, CDR1 is MNHEY and CDR2 is SMNVEV (reference sequence). CDR3 length: 16 amino acids. The V segment lost 0 bases and the J segment 1 base; nucleotides outside the gene matches: 2.

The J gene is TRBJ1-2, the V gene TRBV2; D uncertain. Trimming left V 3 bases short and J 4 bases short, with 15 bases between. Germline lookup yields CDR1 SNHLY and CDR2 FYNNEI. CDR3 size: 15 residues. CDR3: CASSELSAALYGYTF. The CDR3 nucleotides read TGTGCCAGCAGTGAGTTATCAGCAGCGCTCTATGGCTACACCTTC.

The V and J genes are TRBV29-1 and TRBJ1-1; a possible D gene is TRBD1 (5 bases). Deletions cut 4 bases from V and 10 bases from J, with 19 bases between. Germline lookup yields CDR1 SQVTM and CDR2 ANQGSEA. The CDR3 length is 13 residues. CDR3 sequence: CSVGSGTQGRAFF. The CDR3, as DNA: TGCAGCGTTGGAAGCGGGACCCAAGGGAGAGCTTTCTTT.

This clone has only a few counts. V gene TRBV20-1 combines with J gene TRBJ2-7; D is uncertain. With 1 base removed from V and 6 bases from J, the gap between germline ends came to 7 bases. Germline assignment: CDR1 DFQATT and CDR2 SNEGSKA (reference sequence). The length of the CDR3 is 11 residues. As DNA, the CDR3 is TGCAGTGCTAGAGTCCAGCGCGAGCAGTACTTC. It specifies CSARVQREQYF.

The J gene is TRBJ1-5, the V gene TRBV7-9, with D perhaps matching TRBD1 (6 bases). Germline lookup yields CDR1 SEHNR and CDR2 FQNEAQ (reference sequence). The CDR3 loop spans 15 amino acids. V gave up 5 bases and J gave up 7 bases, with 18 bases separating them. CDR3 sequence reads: CASSGTGTKEQPQHF. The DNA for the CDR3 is TGTGCCAGCAGCGGTACAGGGACGAAGGAGCAGCCCCAGCATTTT.